Listed here are 3 T cell receptor beta chains from one sample, sequenced in a study of cytomegalovirus exposure and HLA in healthy donors. With 60 Vbeta and 13 Jbeta primers, the PCR was carried out. Measured with immunoSEQ multiplex PCR; TCRdb has only the in-frame clones, and not every one. The table shows some 150,000 clones, with about 80% occurring only once. Sequenced input: PBMCs. These receptors all come from a man in his late teens or twenties in good health and CMV-seropositive.

This clone was observed a single time. The chain couples TRBV7-2 to TRBJ1-2; D unresolved. Germline V gene sequence: CDR1 SGHTA, CDR2 FQGNSA. The CDR3 totals 12 residues. The V and J ends lost 3 bases and 8 bases respectively, with 10 bases between them. The CDR3 region is CASSFSGMGYTF. The CDR3 region has the DNA TGTGCCAGCAGCTTTTCGGGGATGGGCTACACCTTC.

The chain uses TRBV7-9 and TRBJ1-1, with D perhaps TRBD1 (5 bases). CDR1 SEHNR and CDR2 FQNEAQ come from the germline V gene (reference sequence). There are 15 residues in the CDR3. V lost 5 bases to trimming and J lost 5 bases, with 18 bases between them. DNA of the CDR3: TGTGCCAGCAGCACCCAGCAGGGAGGATGGACTGAAGCTTTCTTT. It translates to CASSTQQGGWTEAFF.

This clone was picked up a small number of times. This sequence joins TRBV21-1 and TRBJ1-2; the listed D gene, TRBD1, was not tested against the DNA. TRBV21-1 is annotated as a pseudogene. CDR3 length equals 15 residues. CDR3 DNA: TGTGCCAGCAGCGGGACAGGGGGCGGCTACTATGGCTACACCTTC. Amino acid sequence: CASSGTGGGYYGYTF.